Reported below is one T cell receptor (beta chain). Its antigen is currently unknown. The junction had 8 bases not matched to a gene; V was cut back by 4 bases and J by 2 bases. This CDR3 contains 16 residues. The germline gives CDR1 SEHNR, CDR2 FQNEAQ (reference sequence). The entry originates in a study of graft-versus-host responses after intestinal transplantation. Study-wide context: Isolated intestinal, liver-intestinal, or multivisceral transplants were what recipients had.

Study-level points and caveats: GvH clones surfaced in recipient marrow, some emerging earlier in ileum or blood. The study associated peak circulating GvH clone levels with early post-transplant HvG declines.

TCRdb's copy holds only in-frame clones and misses some; the assay was immunoSEQ multiplex PCR. The table records fewer than 95,000 clones, about 92% of them present only once. The sequence was obtained from a human donor who received an intestinal transplant. The V and J genes are TRBV7-9 and TRBJ2-3; TRBD2 matches 8 bases. The sample consisted of unstimulated CD8+ T cells sorted from spleen or lymph node cells, taken before intestinal transplant. CDR3 nucleotide sequence: TGTGCCAGCAGCTCCCTACTAGCGGCCCTCACAGATACGCAGTATTTT. Amino acid sequence: CASSSLLAALTDTQYF.